The 17 T cell receptor beta chains reported below all come from one sample, sequenced in a study of T cells in Graves' hyperthyroidism and ophthalmopathy. Researchers took RNA transcripts and amplified the TCR beta CDR3 regions from them. The HTBI set primed first-round TCR CDR3 RT-PCR. Each CDR3 protein gets one entry after TCRdb re-called the multiplex PCR reads with MiXCR. In the table there are more than 650,000 distinct CDR3 sequences, 14% of which are singletons. The sample comprised blood. These receptors were taken from a woman in her late teens or twenties with Graves' hyperthyroidism.

This clonotype was observed at least ten times. The chain links TRBV30 to TRBJ2-2, with 9 bases that match TRBD2. This CDR3 is 14 amino acids long. The V gene end was trimmed by 5 bases and the J gene end by 6 bases; junction bases not matched to a gene: 7. Per the germline V gene, CDR1 is GTSNPN and CDR2 is SVGIG (reference sequence). CDR3 region: CAWARRGGPGELFF. CDR3 coding DNA: TGTGCCTGGGCAAGGCGGGGGGGACCCGGGGAGCTGTTTTTT.

This clonotype was seen many times. This chain connects TRBV2 to TRBJ1-1; 9 positions match TRBD1. The CDR3 loop spans 15 amino acids. V lost 5 bases to trimming and J lost 4 bases; unmatched junction nucleotides: 8. Germline V lookup: CDR1 SNHLY, CDR2 FYNNEI. Here the CDR3 reads CASSSPGQGATEAFF. For the CDR3, the DNA is TGTGCCAGCAGTTCCCCGGGACAGGGTGCCACTGAAGCTTTCTTT.

This clonotype was picked up many times. The V call is TRBV11-3, the J call TRBJ2-1; TRBD2 aligns across 9 bases. The CDR3 has 17 residues. From germline, CDR1 is SGHNT and CDR2 YENEEA. Trimming removed 2 bases from V and 1 base from J; junction bases left unmatched: 6. Here the CDR3 reads CASSLIVAGVSYNEQFF. The CDR3 DNA reads TGTGCCAGCAGCTTAATTGTAGCGGGGGTGTCCTACAATGAGCAGTTCTTC.

This clonotype was picked up many times. This chain joins TRBV30 and TRBJ2-7; D is perhaps TRBD1 (6 bases). Trimming shortened V by 2 bases and J by 2 bases, and 16 bases separated the two germline ends. The CDR3 is 15 residues long. Germline V gene sequence: CDR1 GTSNPN, CDR2 SVGIG (reference sequence). CDR3 nucleotide sequence: TGTGCCTGGAGTCGAAGACAGGTTTGGACCTACGAGCAGTACTTC. It yields the protein CAWSRRQVWTYEQYF.

This clonotype has a handful of counts. The rearrangement uses TRBV7-9 and TRBJ2-7, with D maybe TRBD1 (6 bases). The CDR3 runs 14 residues. The V and J ends lost 3 bases and 8 bases respectively, with 17 bases between them. Germline CDR1 reads SEHNR; CDR2 reads FQNEAQ (reference sequence). CDR3 sequence reads: CASSFSGQSCQQYF. CDR3 nucleotide sequence: TGTGCCAGCAGCTTCAGCGGACAGTCCTGCCAGCAGTACTTC.

The chain recombines TRBV9 with TRBJ2-5; TRBD2 matches 11 bases. Trimming removed 3 bases from V and 4 bases from J; junction bases left unmatched: 2. Germline V CDR1 and CDR2: SGDLS, YYNGEE. CDR3 length: 14 amino acids. The CDR3 nucleotides read TGTGCCAGCAGCGGAGGACTAGCGGGAGAGACCCAGTACTTC. This gives the protein CASSGGLAGETQYF.

This clonotype has at least ten counts. The chain joins TRBV28 to TRBJ2-4, with a tentative D call TRBD2 (6 bases). This CDR3 is built from 13 residues. The V end lost 5 bases, the J end lost 6 bases, and 11 bases lay between the germline ends. Germline V CDR1 and CDR2: MDHEN, SYDVKM. CDR3 coding DNA: TGTGCCAGCAGTCTCGCCGGGAGAAACATTCAGTACTTC. This encodes CASSLAGRNIQYF.

The chain combines TRBV30 with TRBJ1-2, with 10 positions matching TRBD1. From germline, CDR1 is GTSNPN and CDR2 SVGIG (reference sequence). Trimming cost V 3 bases and J 6 bases; bases outside gene matches: 7. The CDR3 length is 14 residues. CDR3 region: CAWRVTGGRDGYTF. CDR3 in DNA: TGTGCCTGGAGGGTGACAGGGGGCCGCGATGGCTACACCTTC.

V is TRBV9 and J is TRBJ2-3, with D tentatively TRBD2 (5 bases). The CDR3 has 16 amino acids. Germline V gene sequence: CDR1 SGDLS, CDR2 YYNGEE. V was shortened by 4 bases and J by 0 bases, with 15 bases between the two germline ends. In nucleotides, the CDR3 is TGTGCCAGCAGCCCCGGCGGACTCCTTAGCACAGATACGCAGTATTTT. It translates to CASSPGGLLSTDTQYF.

This clonotype was counted only a few times. The chain couples TRBV9 to TRBJ2-5; TRBD2 matches 8 bases. Germline lookup yields CDR1 SGDLS and CDR2 YYNGEE. With V trimmed by 3 bases and J by 5 bases, 9 bases remained unmatched. CDR3 length: 15 residues. CDR3 sequence (DNA): TGTGCCAGCAGCGACCCAGCGGGAGAAGGGGAGACCCAGTACTTC. Its protein is CASSDPAGEGETQYF.

This clonotype was found many times. The chain has TRBV2 and TRBJ2-5; tentatively, D is TRBD1 or TRBD2 (6 bases each). Germline values: CDR1 SNHLY, CDR2 FYNNEI. The CDR3 runs 14 residues. V lost 3 bases and J 4 bases, leaving 12 bases between the germline ends. CDR3 residues: CASSEMGGRETQYF. DNA for the CDR3: TGTGCCAGCAGTGAGATGGGGGGCCGAGAGACCCAGTACTTC.

At least ten counts were recorded for this clonotype. The chain recombines TRBV12-3 or TRBV12-4 with TRBJ2-2; the D is unclear. Between the trimmed V and J ends, which lost 3 bases and 7 bases, there was a span of 6 bases. This CDR3 spans 12 amino acids. CDR3 amino acids: CASSFSIGELFF. The CDR3 bases are TGTGCCAGCAGTTTTTCCATCGGGGAGCTGTTTTTT.

The sample holds a few counts of this clonotype. The rearrangement joins TRBV7-2 to TRBJ2-5, with 11 bases that match TRBD2. The V and J ends lost 0 bases and 1 base, in that order; junction bases with no gene match: 4. The CDR3 sequence is 17 residues long. Germline lookup yields CDR1 SGHTA and CDR2 FQGNSA. CDR3 region: CASSLAVAGGPQETQYF. The CDR3 DNA reads as TGTGCCAGCAGCTTAGCAGTAGCGGGAGGGCCCCAAGAGACCCAGTACTTC.

This clonotype was counted only a few times. The J gene is TRBJ1-5, the V gene TRBV19; tentative D call: TRBD1 (6 bases). The germline V gene has CDR1 LNHDA and CDR2 SQIVND (reference sequence). Trimming shortened V by 6 bases and J by 0 bases, and 15 bases separated the two germline ends. The CDR3 runs 16 residues. The CDR3 sequence is CASSAMGGDSNQPQHF. In DNA, the CDR3 is TGTGCCAGTAGCGCAATGGGGGGCGATAGCAATCAGCCCCAGCATTTT.

This clonotype was seen ten or more times. The rearrangement links TRBV12-3 or TRBV12-4 to TRBJ1-1; no definite D call. This CDR3 contains 13 residues. V shed 5 bases and J shed 6 bases, with 13 bases lying between them. CDR3 in amino acids: CASSPVLISEAFF. Here the CDR3 DNA reads TGTGCCAGCAGTCCCGTCTTAATCTCTGAAGCTTTCTTT.

At least ten counts were recorded for this clonotype. The gene calls are TRBV20-1 and TRBJ2-5; D is unresolved. Germline V gene sequence: CDR1 DFQATT, CDR2 SNEGSKA (reference sequence). Trimming left V 0 bases short and J 5 bases short, with 16 bases between. The CDR3 has 15 amino acids. The CDR3 nucleotides are TGCAGTGCTAGAGATCTGCGGAATGGTGGGGAGACCCAGTACTTC. It yields the protein CSARDLRNGGETQYF.

This clonotype has only a few counts. The chain employs TRBV5-1 and TRBJ2-3, with 10 bases fitting TRBD2. Germline CDR1 reads SGHRS; CDR2 reads YFSETQ. The CDR3 contains 15 residues. The V segment lost 6 bases and the J segment 5 bases; nucleotides outside the gene matches: 9. The CDR3 DNA reads as TGCGCCAGCAACACGGGCCTAGCGGGAGTAGATACGCAGTATTTT. It translates to CASNTGLAGVDTQYF.